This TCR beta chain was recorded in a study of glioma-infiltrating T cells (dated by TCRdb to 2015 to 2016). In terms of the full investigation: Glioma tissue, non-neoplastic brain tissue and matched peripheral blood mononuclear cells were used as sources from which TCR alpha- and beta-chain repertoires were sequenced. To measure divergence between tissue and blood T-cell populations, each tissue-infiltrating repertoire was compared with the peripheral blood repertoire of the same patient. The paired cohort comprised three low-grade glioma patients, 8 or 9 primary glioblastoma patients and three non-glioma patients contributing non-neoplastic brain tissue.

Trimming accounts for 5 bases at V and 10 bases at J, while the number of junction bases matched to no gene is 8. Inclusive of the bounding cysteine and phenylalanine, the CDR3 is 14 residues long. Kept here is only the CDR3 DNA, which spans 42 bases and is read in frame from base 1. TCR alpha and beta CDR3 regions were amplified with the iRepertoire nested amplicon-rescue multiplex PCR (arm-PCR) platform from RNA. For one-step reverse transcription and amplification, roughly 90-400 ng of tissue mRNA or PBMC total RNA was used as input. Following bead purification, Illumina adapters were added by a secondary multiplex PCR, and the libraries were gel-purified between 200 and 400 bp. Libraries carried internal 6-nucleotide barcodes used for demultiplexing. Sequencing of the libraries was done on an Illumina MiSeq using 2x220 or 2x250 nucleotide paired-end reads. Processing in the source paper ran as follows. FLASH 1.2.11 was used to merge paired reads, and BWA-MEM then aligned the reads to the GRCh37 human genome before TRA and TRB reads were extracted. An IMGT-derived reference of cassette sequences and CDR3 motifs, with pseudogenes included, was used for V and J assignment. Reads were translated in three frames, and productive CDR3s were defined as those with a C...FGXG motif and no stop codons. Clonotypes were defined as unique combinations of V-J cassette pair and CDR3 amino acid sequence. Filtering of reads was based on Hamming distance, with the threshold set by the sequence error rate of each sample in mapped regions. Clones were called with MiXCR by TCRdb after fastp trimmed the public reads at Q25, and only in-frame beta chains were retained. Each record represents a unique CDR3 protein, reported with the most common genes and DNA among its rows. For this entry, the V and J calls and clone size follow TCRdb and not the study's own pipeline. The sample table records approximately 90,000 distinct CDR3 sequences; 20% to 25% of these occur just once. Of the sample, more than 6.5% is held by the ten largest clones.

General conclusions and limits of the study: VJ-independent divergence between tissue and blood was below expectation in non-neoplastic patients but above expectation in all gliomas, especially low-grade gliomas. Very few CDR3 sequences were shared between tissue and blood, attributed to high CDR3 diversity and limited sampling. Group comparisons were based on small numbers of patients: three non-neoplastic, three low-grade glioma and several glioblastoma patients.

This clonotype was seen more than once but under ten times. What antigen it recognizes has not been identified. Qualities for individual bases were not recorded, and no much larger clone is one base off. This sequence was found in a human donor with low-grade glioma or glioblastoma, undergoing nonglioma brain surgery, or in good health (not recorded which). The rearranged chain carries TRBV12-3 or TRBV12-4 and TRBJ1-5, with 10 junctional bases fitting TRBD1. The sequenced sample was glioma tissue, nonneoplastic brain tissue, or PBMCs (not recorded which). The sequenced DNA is TGTGCCAGCAGTCACCGGGACAGGGGACAACCCCAGCATTTT. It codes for CASSHRDRGQPQHF.